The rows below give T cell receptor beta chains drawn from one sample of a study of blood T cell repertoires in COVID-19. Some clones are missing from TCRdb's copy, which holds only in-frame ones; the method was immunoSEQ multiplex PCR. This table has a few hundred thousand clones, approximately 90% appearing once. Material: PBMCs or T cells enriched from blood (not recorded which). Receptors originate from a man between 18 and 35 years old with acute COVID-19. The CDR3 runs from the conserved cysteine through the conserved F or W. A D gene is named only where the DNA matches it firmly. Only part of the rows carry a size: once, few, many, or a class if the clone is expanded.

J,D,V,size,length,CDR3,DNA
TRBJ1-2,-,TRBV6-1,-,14,CASTIQGTSYGYTF,TGTGCCAGTACCATACAGGGAACTAGCTATGGCTACACCTTC
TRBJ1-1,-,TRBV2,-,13,CASKGLMNTEAFF,TGTGCCAGCAAAGGACTGATGAACACTGAAGCTTTCTTT
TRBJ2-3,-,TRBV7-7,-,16,CASSDGNRRSTDTQYF,TGTGCTAGCAGCGACGGGAACAGACGTAGCACAGATACGCAGTATTTT
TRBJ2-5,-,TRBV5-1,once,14,CASREGAVQETQYF,TGCGCCAGCAGGGAGGGGGCGGTCCAAGAGACCCAGTACTTC
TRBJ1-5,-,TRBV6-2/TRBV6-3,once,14,CASSWAVSNQPQHF,TGTGCCAGCAGTTGGGCAGTTAGCAATCAGCCCCAGCATTTT
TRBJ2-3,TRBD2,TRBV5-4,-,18,CASSLDLAGGPLTDTQYF,TGTGCCAGCAGCCTGGACCTAGCGGGAGGGCCCCTCACAGATACGCAGTATTTT
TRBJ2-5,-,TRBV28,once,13,CASSLWRDETQYF,TGTGCCAGCAGTTTATGGCGGGACGAGACCCAGTACTTC
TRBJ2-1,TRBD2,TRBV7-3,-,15,CASSTLAGGYNEQFF,TGTGCCAGCAGCACCCTAGCGGGAGGGTACAATGAGCAGTTCTTC
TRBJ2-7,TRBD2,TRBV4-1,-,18,CASSREEVGRLAGVEQYF,TGCGCCAGCAGCCGCGAAGAAGTAGGGCGACTAGCGGGAGTTGAGCAGTACTTC
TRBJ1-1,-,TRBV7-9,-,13,CASSPPGATEAFF,TGTGCCAGCAGCCCCCCAGGGGCCACTGAAGCTTTCTTT
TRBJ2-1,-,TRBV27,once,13,CASSLSLANEQFF,TGTGCCAGCAGTTTATCTCTAGCCAATGAGCAGTTCTTC
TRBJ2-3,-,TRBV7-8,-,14,CASSLAGVTDTQYF,TGTGCCAGCAGCTTAGCGGGAGTGACAGATACGCAGTATTTT
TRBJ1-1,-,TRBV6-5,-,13,CASSYGQGTEAFF,TGTGCCAGCAGTTACGGGCAGGGGACTGAAGCTTTCTTT
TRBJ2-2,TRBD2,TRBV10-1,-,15,CASSPSGLYTGELFF,TGCGCCAGCAGCCCTAGCGGGTTATACACCGGGGAGCTGTTTTTT
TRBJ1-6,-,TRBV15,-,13,CATSRDGDTPLHF,TGTGCCACCAGCAGAGATGGGGACACACCCCTCCACTTT
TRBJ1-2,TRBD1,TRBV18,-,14,CASSLYRGDYGYTF,TGTGCCAGCTCACTGTACAGGGGCGACTATGGCTACACCTTC
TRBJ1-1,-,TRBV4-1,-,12,CASRQTNTEAFF,TGCGCCAGCAGACAGACGAACACTGAAGCTTTCTTT
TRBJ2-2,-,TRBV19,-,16,CASSTMGPSYTGELFF,TGTGCCAGTAGCACCATGGGTCCTAGCTACACCGGGGAGCTGTTTTTT
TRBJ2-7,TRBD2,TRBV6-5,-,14,CASSMTSGLNEQYF,TGTGCCAGCAGTATGACTAGCGGGCTCAACGAGCAGTACTTC
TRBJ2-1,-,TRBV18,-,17,CASSPPRRADTYNEQFF,TGTGCCAGCTCACCGCCTAGAAGGGCGGACACCTACAATGAGCAGTTCTTC
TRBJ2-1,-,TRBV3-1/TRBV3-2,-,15,CASSSAEDSYNEQFF,TGTGCCAGCAGCTCAGCGGAGGACTCCTACAATGAGCAGTTCTTC
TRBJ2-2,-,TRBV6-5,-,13,CASSYRVTGELFF,TGTGCCAGCAGTTACCGAGTCACCGGGGAGCTGTTTTTT
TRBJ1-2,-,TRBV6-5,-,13,CASRPNRIEGYTF,TGTGCCAGCAGGCCCAACCGAATAGAGGGCTACACCTTC
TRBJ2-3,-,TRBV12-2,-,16,CASRRTSGIITDTQYF,TGTGCAAGTCGCCGGACTAGCGGCATCATCACAGATACGCAGTATTTT
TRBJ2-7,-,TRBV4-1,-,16,CASSHVLAPESYEQYF,TGCGCCAGCAGCCACGTCCTAGCGCCAGAGTCCTACGAGCAGTACTTC
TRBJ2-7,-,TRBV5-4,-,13,CASSLGLAAEQYF,TGTGCCAGCAGCTTGGGGCTAGCAGCCGAGCAGTACTTC
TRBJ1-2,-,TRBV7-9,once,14,CASSNRGDGYGYTF,TGTGCCAGCAGCAACCGGGGGGATGGCTATGGCTACACCTTC
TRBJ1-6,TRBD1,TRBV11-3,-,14,CASSSGGPMAPLHF,TGTGCCAGCAGCTCAGGGGGTCCTATGGCACCCCTCCACTTT
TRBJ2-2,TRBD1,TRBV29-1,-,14,CSVEGRGLTGELFF,TGCAGCGTTGAGGGCAGGGGGCTCACCGGGGAGCTGTTTTTT
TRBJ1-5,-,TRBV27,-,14,CASSFTGIDQPQHF,TGTGCCAGCAGTTTCACAGGGATTGATCAGCCCCAGCATTTT
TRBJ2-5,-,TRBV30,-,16,CAWRLWTRATQETQYF,TGTGCCTGGAGACTCTGGACAAGAGCTACCCAAGAGACCCAGTACTTC
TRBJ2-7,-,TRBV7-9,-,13,CACGGGGPYEQYF,TGTGCCTGCGGGGGCGGGGGCCCCTACGAGCAGTACTTC
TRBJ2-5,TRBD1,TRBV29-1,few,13,CSVEGQGVETQYF,TGCAGCGTTGAAGGGCAGGGGGTCGAGACCCAGTACTTC
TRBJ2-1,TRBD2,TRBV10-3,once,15,CAISEPGLPYNEQFF,TGTGCCATCAGTGAGCCGGGACTACCATACAATGAGCAGTTCTTC
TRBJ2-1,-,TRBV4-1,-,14,CASSPGLIANEQFF,TGCGCCAGCAGCCCAGGACTGATAGCCAATGAGCAGTTCTTC
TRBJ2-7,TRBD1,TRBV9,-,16,CASSADISGTGIEQYF,TGTGCCAGCAGCGCGGACATATCCGGGACAGGGATCGAGCAGTACTTC
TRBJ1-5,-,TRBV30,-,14,CAWSREGSNQPQHF,TGTGCCTGGAGCCGGGAGGGAAGCAATCAGCCCCAGCATTTT
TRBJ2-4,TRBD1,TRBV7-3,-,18,CASSQLGTGGQIMDIQYF,TGTGCCAGCAGTCAACTCGGGACAGGGGGCCAAATAATGGACATTCAGTACTTC
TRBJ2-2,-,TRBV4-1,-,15,CASSHPAANTGELFF,TGCGCCAGCAGCCATCCAGCGGCGAACACCGGGGAGCTGTTTTTT
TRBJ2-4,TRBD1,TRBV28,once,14,CASSQGVDKNIQYF,TGTGCCAGCAGCCAGGGGGTAGACAAAAACATTCAGTACTTC
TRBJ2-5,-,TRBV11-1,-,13,CASKLNREETQYF,TGTGCCAGCAAACTAAACAGGGAAGAGACCCAGTACTTC
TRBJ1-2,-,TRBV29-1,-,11,CSVGEGYGYTF,TGCAGCGTTGGGGAGGGGTATGGCTACACCTTC
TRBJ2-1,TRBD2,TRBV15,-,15,CATSSLGSGSNEQFF,TGTGCCACCAGCAGTTTGGGTAGCGGGAGCAATGAGCAGTTCTTC
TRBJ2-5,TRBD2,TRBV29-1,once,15,CSVERLAGGGETQYF,TGCAGCGTTGAACGGCTAGCGGGAGGGGGAGAGACCCAGTACTTC
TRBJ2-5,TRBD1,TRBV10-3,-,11,CAIMTGETQYF,TGTGCCATCATGACAGGGGAGACCCAGTACTTC
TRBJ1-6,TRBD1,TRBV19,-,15,CASSIAQGDGSPLHF,TGTGCCAGTAGTATAGCCCAGGGGGACGGCTCACCCCTCCACTTT
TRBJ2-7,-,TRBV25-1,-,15,CASSESTSPWREQYF,TGTGCCAGCAGTGAGTCTACTAGCCCGTGGAGAGAGCAGTACTTC
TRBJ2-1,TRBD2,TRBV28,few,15,CASSLGGREYGEQFF,TGTGCCAGCAGTTTAGGGGGGAGGGAATATGGTGAGCAGTTCTTC
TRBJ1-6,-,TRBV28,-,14,CASSFSIYNSPLHF,TGTGCCAGCAGTTTTTCCATTTATAATTCACCCCTCCACTTT
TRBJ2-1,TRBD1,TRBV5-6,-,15,CASSITGGDYNEQFF,TGTGCCAGCAGCATAACAGGGGGCGACTACAATGAGCAGTTCTTC
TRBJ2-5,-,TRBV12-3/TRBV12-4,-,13,CASSLDREETQYF,TGTGCCAGCAGTTTAGACAGGGAAGAGACCCAGTACTTC
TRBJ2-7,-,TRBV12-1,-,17,CASSFADPGQGYYEQYF,TGTGCCAGCAGCTTTGCTGATCCGGGACAGGGATATTACGAGCAGTACTTC
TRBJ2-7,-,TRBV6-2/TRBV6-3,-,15,CASSYPLASAYEQYF,TGTGCCAGCAGTTACCCCCTGGCTAGCGCCTACGAGCAGTACTTC
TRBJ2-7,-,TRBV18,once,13,CASSPGRDYEQYF,TGTGCCAGCTCACCCGGCAGGGACTACGAGCAGTACTTC
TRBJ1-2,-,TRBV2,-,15,CASREKGGDYYGYTF,TGTGCCAGCAGGGAGAAGGGGGGGGACTACTATGGCTACACCTTC
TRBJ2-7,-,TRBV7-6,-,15,CASSLEVGVGYEQYF,TGTGCCAGCAGCTTAGAGGTGGGAGTGGGCTACGAGCAGTACTTC
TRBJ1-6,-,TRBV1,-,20,CTSSQGIGTGATSYNSPLHF,TGCACCAGCAGCCAAGGTATCGGGACAGGGGCGACGTCCTATAATTCACCCCTCCACTTT
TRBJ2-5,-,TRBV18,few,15,CASSPPAGYQETQYF,TGTGCCAGCTCACCACCGGCAGGGTATCAAGAGACCCAGTACTTC
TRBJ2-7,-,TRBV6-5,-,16,CASSYSSRVSVYEQYF,TGTGCCAGCAGTTACTCGTCGCGGGTCTCGGTTTACGAGCAGTACTTC
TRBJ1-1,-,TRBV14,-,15,CASSQLTTVNTEAFF,TGTGCCAGCAGCCAACTAACGACAGTGAACACTGAAGCTTTCTTT